A selection of T cell receptor beta chains follows, all from one sample in a study of T-cell reconstitution after alpha-beta-depleted transplantation in children. TCRdb analysed the PCR reads with MiXCR anew, one entry per CDR3 protein. The sample consists of approximately 510,000 distinct CDR3 sequences, approximately 20% of them appearing once. Source: PBMCs from the stem cell graft donor, taken from the stem cell graft. The origin of the receptors is a human donor who donated a stem cell graft to a child with acute lymphoblastic leukemia. The conserved cysteine and the conserved F or W are not part of the CDR3 here.

TRBV5-1 ASSFGDTAQETQY
TRBV4-1 ASSQDPEETQY
TRBV11-1 ASSLALRASWSSSYNEQF
TRBV15 ATSETGGLQPQH
TRBV13 ASSLPRLNEQF
TRBV12-3/TRBV12-4 ASSPRLTGARNEKLF
TRBV5-6 ASSLRLAGDTQY
TRBV27 ASRIYLGAYNEQF
TRBV6-1 ASSIPQESDGYT
TRBV12-3/TRBV12-4 ASSLWELSEAF
TRBV25-1 ASISGTSKDNEQF
TRBV5-1 ASRELQETQY